These 5 T cell receptor beta chains came from one sample sequenced in a study of cytomegalovirus exposure and HLA in healthy donors. It was with 60 Vbeta and 13 Jbeta primers that the PCR ran. Clones were sequenced by immunoSEQ multiplex PCR, and TCRdb holds only the in-frame ones, with some missing. The sample has over 100,000 clones, 55% to 75% seen once. Material for sequencing was PBMCs. The receptor set was obtained from an older woman in good health and CMV-seropositive.

The rearrangement joins TRBV19 to TRBJ1-2; D might be TRBD1 (6 bases). The CDR3 consists of 13 residues. V lost 3 bases and J lost 3, with 8 bases in between. In germline, CDR1 is LNHDA, CDR2 SQIVND (reference sequence). CDR3 coding DNA: TGTGCCAGTAGTATTGCAGGGGACTATGGCTACACCTTC. This encodes CASSIAGDYGYTF. Using reference TRBV19 and TRBJ1-2 for the parts outside the CDR3, the full variable domain is DGGITQSPKYLFRKEGQNVTLSCEQNLNHDAMYWYRQDPGQGLRLIYYSQIVNDFQKGDIAEGYSVSREKKESFPLTVTSAQKNPTAFYLCASSIAGDYGYTFGSGTRLTVV.

The table lists this clone with a count of one. The chain has TRBV5-1 and TRBJ2-1; 8 bases are a match to TRBD2. The V gene's germline CDR1 is SGHRS and CDR2 YFSETQ. J gave up 8 bases and V 2 bases, and 6 bases lay outside the gene matches. This CDR3 has 14 amino acids. CDR3 DNA sequence: TGCGCCAGCAGCTTTAGCGGGGTTGGCGATGAGCAGTTCTTC. Residues: CASSFSGVGDEQFF. Complete variable domain (other parts from reference TRBV5-1 and TRBJ2-1): KAGVTQTPRYLIKTRGQQVTLSCSPISGHRSVSWYQQTPGQGLQFLFEYFSETQRNKGNFPGRFSGRQFSNSRSEMNVSTLELGDSALYLCASSFSGVGDEQFFGPGTRLTVL.

The rearrangement uses TRBV10-3 and TRBJ2-7, with D hard to call. Trimming cost V 2 bases and J 1 base, with 3 bases left between them. The CDR3 consists of 12 residues. From germline, CDR1 is ENHRY and CDR2 SYGVKD. The CDR3 is CAISEESYEQYF. DNA for the CDR3: TGTGCCATCAGTGAGGAGTCCTACGAGCAGTACTTC.

The rearrangement links TRBV9 to TRBJ2-3, with TRBD1 matching over 12 bases. Trimming removed 3 bases from V and 6 bases from J; junction bases left unmatched: 2. CDR3 size: 14 residues. Germline CDR1 is SGDLS and CDR2 is YYNGEE. The CDR3 region has the DNA TGTGCCAGCAGCGGGGACAGGGGGCGGGATACGCAGTATTTT. Residues: CASSGDRGRDTQYF.

The chain employs TRBV19 and TRBJ1-4, with D possibly being TRBD1 (6 bases). V gave up 10 bases and J gave up 10 bases, with 13 bases separating them. The CDR3 is 11 residues long. Germline V CDR1 and CDR2: LNHDA, SQIVND (reference sequence). CDR3: CAIGQRGKLFF. The CDR3 region has the DNA TGTGCCATAGGACAGCGAGGAAAACTGTTTTTT.